This entry concerns a single TCR beta chain. The antigen it binds to is not known. No much larger clone exists at a distance of one base, and base qualities are not known. The data originate from a study of blood T cells in healthy people across ages (dated by TCRdb to the mid-2010s). A note on the overall study: In model experiments, roughly one uniquely barcoded TCR beta cDNA molecule per two T cells was captured by template switching. Age-related changes in TCR beta repertoire diversity were measured in the study by deep sequencing normalized with unique cDNA molecular identifiers. Four age groups were formed from the donors: young (average 16 years), middle-aged (approximately 42), aged (about 62) and long-lived (roughly 88). To avoid experimental bias, donors of different ages were distributed randomly across sequencing lanes. For two donors (one aged 18 to 29 and one aged 80 or older), the study analyzed two additional independent replicas of 1 million unique cDNA reads from the same blood draw.

Here is what the overall study found, with its caveats: A strong correlation was found between observed TCR beta diversity and the percentage of naive T cells measured by flow cytometry. Observed TCR beta diversity per million T cells fell roughly linearly with age, and a significant reduction was already apparent by age roughly 40. Conclusive comparison of naive and antigen-experienced compartments was prevented by the profiling of bulk unsorted PBMCs. Donor CMV infection status was unknown, potentially confounding age-related changes in expanded clonotypes. Estimates of total diversity from one million sequenced T cells were regarded as lower bounds and underestimates. Compared with the aged group, more naive CD4+ T cells, fewer expanded clones and increased TCR diversity were shown by the long-lived group, suggesting age selection.

The library was built by means of 5' RACE. The sample was run on an Illumina HiSeq 2500. A second PCR of roughly 7 to 11 cycles was performed with a sample-barcoded 5' primer and a J-beta primer mix. Each TCR beta cDNA molecule received a unique molecular identifier from a template-switch 5' adaptor carrying 12 random nucleotides. Each sample yielded at least 3 million CDR3-containing paired-end reads. The Mint cDNA synthesis kit, primed by a TRBC-specific oligonucleotide, was used to synthesize first-strand cDNA from all RNA. All cDNA was treated with uracil-DNA glycosylase and then went through a first 18-cycle PCR with the universal primers M1SS and BC2_uni_R. The original methods were these. For normalization, 1 million high-quality reads were randomly selected from each sample, with every read carrying a distinct molecular identifier. Instead of being binned into consensus sequences, reads with shared molecular identifiers were discarded. CDR3 identification, clonotype clustering and error correction used MiTCR with a Q25 quality threshold and the strictest error-elimination algorithm. A nonparametric unseen species model with Euler transformation was used to estimate a lower bound on total TCR beta diversity. Through fastp at Q25 and MiXCR, TCRdb rebuilt clones from the public reads, retaining in-frame beta chains. Rows are combined by CDR3 protein, so each entry shows the most common genes and DNA. The V and J calls here are based on TCRdb, not the publication. This sample holds 600,000 or so distinct CDR3 sequences; about 30% were observed only once. Approximately 14% of the sample is held by the ten biggest clonotypes.

Donors were 35 to 40 systemically healthy Caucasian individuals from Russia aged roughly 6 to 95 years. Each donor gave about 9.7 milliliters of peripheral blood, drawn into EDTA-treated Vacutainer tubes. Ficoll-Paque density-gradient centrifugation was used to isolate PBMCs, with at least 6 million per sample. Trizol reagent was used to extract total RNA from PBMCs, with at least 5 micrograms per sample. Naive CD45RAhigh/CD27high T cell percentages were measured by flow cytometry on a PBMC aliquot from every donor. Sequences SGHRS (CDR1) and YFSETQ (CDR2) are obtained from the germline V gene. Spanning cysteine to phenylalanine, the CDR3 consists of 14 amino acids. Only CDR3 DNA is held: 42 bases, read in frame from base 1. The germline V end is reduced by 0 bases and the J end by 6 bases; junction bases left unmatched: 3.

This sequence uses TRBV5-1 and TRBJ2-1; 7 bases in the middle match TRBD2. Sequenced material: blood. This clonotype originated in a woman aged 80 or older in good health. Read as DNA, the sequence is TGCGCCAGCAGCTTGGTTTCTAGCGGCAATGAGCAGTTCTTC. Translated, it reads CASSLVSSGNEQFF.